One sample yielded the 30 T cell receptor beta chains listed below, sequenced in a study of cytomegalovirus exposure and HLA in healthy donors. The PCR had 60 Vbeta and 13 Jbeta primers. The repertoire was sequenced with immunoSEQ multiplex PCR; TCRdb's copy has only in-frame clones and lacks some. The sample consists of 150,000 to 200,000 clones, roughly 85% of them appearing once. The sequenced sample consisted of PBMCs. The source of these receptors is a woman in her fifties or sixties in good health and CMV-seronegative.

The CDR3 here is CASSLLPGQTNEKLFF. The CDR3 DNA is TGTGCCAGCAGCCTCTTACCGGGACAGACAAATGAAAAACTGTTTTTT. The chain joins TRBV14 to TRBJ1-4, with TRBD1 matching over 7 bases. Germline V gene sequence: CDR1 SGHDN, CDR2 FVKESK. The CDR3 sequence is 16 residues long. V shed 4 bases and J 5 bases; nucleotides not matched to a gene: 10.

The chain employs TRBV7-8 and TRBJ2-5; 9 nucleotides match TRBD2. Trimming removed 3 bases from V and 0 bases from J; junction bases left unmatched: 2. Germline V gives CDR1 SGHVS, CDR2 FQNEAQ. This CDR3 has 15 amino acids. The CDR3 protein is CASSLSSGNQETQYF. As DNA, the CDR3 is TGTGCCAGCAGCTTGTCTAGCGGGAACCAAGAGACCCAGTACTTC.

The chain links TRBV5-6 to TRBJ2-1; D remains ambiguous. CDR1 and CDR2 (germline): SGHDT, YYEEEE. The CDR3 totals 15 residues. V lost 1 base and J 0 bases, leaving 8 bases between the germline ends. CDR3 sequence reads: CASSLPVSSYNEQFF. The CDR3 DNA is TGTGCCAGCAGCTTGCCCGTGAGCTCCTACAATGAGCAGTTCTTC.

The chain joins TRBV28 to TRBJ2-5, with a weak D call TRBD2 (5 bases). Germline V gives CDR1 MDHEN, CDR2 SYDVKM. Trimming removed 8 bases at V and 3 bases at J, with 10 bases between. This CDR3 region has 12 residues. CDR3 protein: CASGEIKETQYF. DNA for the CDR3: TGTGCCAGCGGGGAGATAAAAGAGACCCAGTACTTC.

This clone was seen once. V is TRBV7-9 and J is TRBJ2-7; 7 nucleotides line up with TRBD1. CDR1 and CDR2 (germline): SEHNR, FQNEAQ (reference sequence). Unmatched junction bases numbered 5, after V lost 3 bases and J lost 3 bases. This CDR3 has 14 amino acids. The DNA of the CDR3 is TGTGCCAGCAGCTTGGGACAGCTGTTCTACGAGCAGTACTTC. Translated, it gives CASSLGQLFYEQYF.

The chain is built from TRBV30 and TRBJ2-5, with D unclear. Between the trimmed V and J ends, which lost 0 bases and 4 bases, there was a span of 9 bases. This CDR3 spans 13 amino acids. Per germline, CDR1 GTSNPN and CDR2 SVGIG (reference sequence). CDR3 in DNA: TGTGCCTGGAGTGTTGGCCTAGGAGAGACCCAGTACTTC. This codes for CAWSVGLGETQYF.

This clone was picked up one time. The chain is built from TRBV30 and TRBJ2-7, with 9 bases that match TRBD1. This CDR3 has 14 amino acids. V lost 2 bases, J lost 5 bases, and 7 bases stayed unmatched. CDR1 is GTSNPN and CDR2 is SVGIG in the germline V gene (reference sequence). CDR3 loop: CAWSWGQGGHEQYF. Here the CDR3 DNA reads TGTGCCTGGAGTTGGGGACAGGGAGGACACGAGCAGTACTTC.

V and J are TRBV6-1 and TRBJ1-2, with 7 bases identical to TRBD1. In germline, CDR1 is MNHNS, CDR2 SASEGT. Trimming removed 6 bases from V and 2 bases from J; junction bases left unmatched: 9. CDR3 length: 15 amino acids. The CDR3 loop reads CASRATGARNYGYTF. In DNA form, the CDR3 reads TGTGCCAGCAGGGCAACAGGGGCGCGCAACTATGGCTACACCTTC.

V usage is TRBV28 and J usage is TRBJ2-7, with TRBD2 matching over 13 bases. Germline CDR1 MDHEN, CDR2 SYDVKM. The CDR3 sequence is 15 residues long. The V segment lost 6 bases and the J segment 6 bases; nucleotides outside the gene matches: 8. Here the CDR3 DNA reads TGTGCCAGCAGCCCTACTAGCGGGAGGGCCCGCGAGCAGTACTTC. Translation: CASSPTSGRAREQYF.

This chain joins TRBV7-2 and TRBJ2-1; a weak D match, TRBD1 (6 bases). V lost 3 bases, J lost 10 bases, and 10 bases lay in between. Looked up from germline, CDR1 is SGHTA and CDR2 is FQGNSA. The CDR3 is made up of 12 amino acids. The CDR3 DNA sequence: TGTGCCAGCAGCTTTACAGGGTACGAGCAGTTCTTC. Translated, it gives CASSFTGYEQFF.

The genes are TRBV5-1 and TRBJ1-2; 7 nucleotides match TRBD1. V shed 4 bases, J shed 0 bases, and the junction held 12 bases outside the gene matches. Germline values: CDR1 SGHRS, CDR2 YFSETQ. The CDR3 consists of 17 residues. The CDR3 nucleotides are TGCGCCAGCAGCCCCAAGACAGGGACCCTTGCTAACTATGGCTACACCTTC. This translates into CASSPKTGTLANYGYTF.

The chain combines TRBV27 with TRBJ2-1; D is perhaps TRBD1 (5 bases). The CDR3 totals 15 residues. Germline V gene lookup returns CDR1 MNHEY and CDR2 SMNVEV (reference sequence). Between the trimmed V and J ends, which lost 6 bases and 4 bases, there was a span of 16 bases. The CDR3 bases are TGTGCCAGCAGGGGCGACAGAATCCTATACAATGAGCAGTTCTTC. Its translation is CASRGDRILYNEQFF.

As regards this clone: At one of its ends the junction is not consistent with the germline gene, which may arise from a read error. The V call is TRBV7-9, the J call TRBJ2-7, with 7 bases matching TRBD1. Germline CDR1 is SEHNR and CDR2 is FQNEAQ (reference sequence). This CDR3 spans 13 amino acids. In DNA form, the CDR3 reads TGTTCCAGCAGCTTCGACAGGGTGTACGAGCAGTACTTC. This gives the protein CSSSFDRVYEQYF.

In the case of this clone: One junction end does not reproduce the germline sequence, and a read error may be involved. The chain has TRBV4-1 and TRBJ2-5; possible D gene TRBD2, 5 bases. Germline loops: CDR1 MGHRA, CDR2 YSYEKL. The CDR3 covers 14 residues. The CDR3 reads CASSQEGREETQYF. For the CDR3, the DNA is TGCGCCAGCAGTCAAGAAGGGAGAGAAGAGACCCAGTACTTC.

This sequence joins TRBV7-8 and TRBJ1-1, with 7 bases that match TRBD1. This CDR3 has 16 amino acids. V trimming: 3 bases; J trimming: 6 bases; junction bases outside the gene matches: 13. Germline CDR1 SGHVS, CDR2 FQNEAQ. CDR3 in amino acids: CASSFTQRTGYSEAFF. The CDR3 nucleotides are TGTGCCAGCAGCTTTACACAAAGGACAGGATATTCTGAAGCTTTCTTT.

The CDR3 coding sequence is TGTGCCAGCAGCTTAGAACAGGGTAAAGGCTACGAGCAGTACTTC. Protein sequence: CASSLEQGKGYEQYF. V is TRBV7-2 and J is TRBJ2-7; D perhaps matches TRBD1 (6 bases). This CDR3 spans 15 amino acids. The V and J ends lost 1 base and 3 bases respectively, with 13 bases between them. CDR1 is SGHTA, CDR2 FQGNSA, per germline.

As DNA, the CDR3 is TGTGCCAGCAGCCTACAGGGCGATGGCTACACCTTC. Its protein product is CASSLQGDGYTF. The rearrangement links TRBV7-9 to TRBJ1-2, with D possibly being TRBD1 (6 bases). The length of the CDR3 is 12 residues. The V gene's germline CDR1 is SEHNR and CDR2 FQNEAQ (reference sequence). V was clipped by 5 bases and J by 6 bases, with 10 bases between them.

The chain employs TRBV4-1 and TRBJ2-1; a possible D gene is TRBD2 (6 bases). Trimming cost V 2 bases and J 16 bases, with 18 bases left between them. The CDR3 runs 13 residues. The germline gives CDR1 MGHRA, CDR2 YSYEKL. CDR3 DNA: TGCGCCAGCAGCCAACTTCCGGGACTGGAGGAATTCTTC. Translating it yields CASSQLPGLEEFF.

The rearrangement links TRBV7-9 to TRBJ2-1; 14 bases match TRBD2. Looked up from germline, CDR1 is SEHNR and CDR2 is FQNEAQ (reference sequence). V dropped 4 bases and J dropped 6; count of bases not matched to a gene: 11. The CDR3 length is 18 residues. This CDR3 reads CASSSRYSTSGRANEQFF. For the CDR3, the DNA is TGTGCCAGCAGCTCGCGATACTCGACTAGCGGGAGGGCCAATGAGCAGTTCTTC. The full variable domain, with the rest looked up from reference TRBV7-9 and TRBJ2-1, is DTGVSQNPRHKITKRGQNVTFRCDPISEHNRLYWYRQTLGQGPEFLTYFQNEAQLEKSRLLSDRFSAERPKGSFSTLEIQRTEQGDSAMYLCASSSRYSTSGRANEQFFGPGTRLTVL.

Concerning this clone: The same CDR3 also results from other DNA sequences found in this sample. The V call is TRBV27, the J call TRBJ2-7; D possibly corresponds to TRBD2 (5 bases). Trimming cost V 6 bases and J 6 bases, with 9 bases left between them. The CDR3 length is 11 residues. Germline V gene sequence: CDR1 MNHEY, CDR2 SMNVEV (reference sequence). CDR3 in amino acids: CASSLAGEQYF. CDR3 sequence (DNA): TGTGCCAGCAGCCTAGCCGGCGAGCAGTACTTC.

This clone was seen a single time. This chain uses TRBV13 with TRBJ2-1; the D gene is possibly TRBD1 (6 bases). The CDR3 extends over 18 amino acids. V was clipped by 2 bases and J by 5 bases, with 22 bases between them. Germline CDR1 reads PRHDT; CDR2 reads FYEKMQ (reference sequence). The CDR3 is CASSLITRGALYDNEQFF. CDR3 DNA sequence: TGTGCCAGCAGCTTAATTACCAGGGGCGCCTTGTATGACAATGAGCAGTTCTTC.

Points on this clone: Other DNA sequences in this specimen translate into the identical CDR3. This chain joins TRBV29-1 and TRBJ1-5; 8 bases agree with TRBD1. Germline values: CDR1 SQVTM, CDR2 ANQGSEA. Trimming removed 5 bases from V and 1 base from J; junction bases left unmatched: 1. The CDR3 has 13 residues. In nucleotides, the CDR3 is TGCAGCGTTAGGACAGGGAGCAATCAGCCCCAGCATTTT. It codes for CSVRTGSNQPQHF.

The CDR3 DNA is TGTGCCAGCAGACGCCAGGCTTGGGGCAATCAGCCCCAGCATTTT. Its translation: CASRRQAWGNQPQHF. This sequence joins TRBV27 and TRBJ1-5; no reliable D call. V dropped 6 bases and J dropped 2 bases, with 14 bases sitting between them. CDR3 length equals 15 residues. Per germline, CDR1 MNHEY and CDR2 SMNVEV (reference sequence).

V gene TRBV27 combines with J gene TRBJ1-4, with unresolved D. CDR1 MNHEY and CDR2 SMNVEV come from the germline V gene (reference sequence). The length of the CDR3 is 12 residues. V lost 5 bases and J 8 bases, leaving 9 bases between the germline ends. The CDR3 DNA follows: TGTGCCAGCAGTCGGTACGGGGAAAAACTGTTTTTT. This codes for CASSRYGEKLFF. The full variable domain, with the rest looked up from reference TRBV27 and TRBJ1-4, is EAQVTQNPRYLITVTGKKLTVTCSQNMNHEYMSWYRQDPGLGLRQIYYSMNVEVTDKGDVPEGYKVSRKEKRNFPLILESPSPNQTSLYFCASSRYGEKLFFGSGTQLSVL.

The chain carries TRBV7-9 and TRBJ1-4; TRBD1 is a possible D gene (5 bases). The V end lost 5 bases, the J end lost 7 bases, and 14 bases lay between the germline ends. The CDR3 contains 14 residues. Per germline, CDR1 SEHNR and CDR2 FQNEAQ (reference sequence). The CDR3 DNA follows: TGTGCCAGCAGCCCGTGGGGCAGTGGTGAAAAACTGTTTTTT. It specifies CASSPWGSGEKLFF.

The chain has TRBV6-1 and TRBJ1-2; 7 bases match TRBD1. CDR1 and CDR2 (germline): MNHNS, SASEGT. V gave up 7 bases and J gave up 2 bases; unmatched junction bases: 4. The CDR3 totals 13 residues. The CDR3 DNA sequence: TGTGCCAGCACCCTGACAGGGAACTATGGCTACACCTTC. This gives the protein CASTLTGNYGYTF.

J is TRBJ2-1 and V is TRBV19; 12 bases line up with TRBD2. Trimming removed 6 bases from V and 10 bases from J; junction bases left unmatched: 7. The CDR3 is 14 residues long. Germline V gene sequence: CDR1 LNHDA, CDR2 SQIVND (reference sequence). The CDR3 nucleotides read TGTGCCAGTAGAGGGCTAGCGGGAGGGAGAGAGCAGTTCTTC. Amino acids: CASRGLAGGREQFF.

This chain uses TRBV23-1 with TRBJ2-7; 8 bases agree with TRBD2. TRBV23-1 is classed as an ORF, of uncertain function. There are 16 residues in the CDR3. V was pared by 5 bases and J by 0 bases, with 9 bases of the junction left unmatched. The CDR3 coding sequence is TGCGCCAGCAGTAAAGCCCGGGAGGGGGTCTCCTACGAGCAGTACTTC. Amino acid sequence: CASSKAREGVSYEQYF.

The chain uses TRBV6-1 and TRBJ1-5; 9 positions agree with TRBD1. Germline CDR1 MNHNS, CDR2 SASEGT. The CDR3 spans 15 residues. V lost 5 bases to trimming and J lost 2 bases; unmatched junction nucleotides: 4. The CDR3 protein is CASSKQGAGNQPQHF. The CDR3 region has the DNA TGTGCCAGCAGTAAACAGGGGGCGGGCAATCAGCCCCAGCATTTT.

The gene calls are TRBV28 and TRBJ2-7; 15 bases align to TRBD2. V lost 4 bases and J lost 6; bases outside the gene matches: 7. The CDR3 runs to 16 residues. CDR1 MDHEN and CDR2 SYDVKM come from the germline V gene. CDR3 in amino acids: CASSSGTSGRYAEQYF. Here the CDR3 DNA reads TGTGCCAGCAGTTCTGGGACTAGCGGGAGGTATGCCGAGCAGTACTTC. The full variable domain, completed using reference TRBV28 and TRBJ2-7, is DVKVTQSSRYLVKRTGEKVFLECVQDMDHENMFWYRQDPGLGLRLIYFSYDVKMKEKGDIPEGYSVSREKKERFSLILESASTNQTSMYLCASSSGTSGRYAEQYFGPGTRLTVT.